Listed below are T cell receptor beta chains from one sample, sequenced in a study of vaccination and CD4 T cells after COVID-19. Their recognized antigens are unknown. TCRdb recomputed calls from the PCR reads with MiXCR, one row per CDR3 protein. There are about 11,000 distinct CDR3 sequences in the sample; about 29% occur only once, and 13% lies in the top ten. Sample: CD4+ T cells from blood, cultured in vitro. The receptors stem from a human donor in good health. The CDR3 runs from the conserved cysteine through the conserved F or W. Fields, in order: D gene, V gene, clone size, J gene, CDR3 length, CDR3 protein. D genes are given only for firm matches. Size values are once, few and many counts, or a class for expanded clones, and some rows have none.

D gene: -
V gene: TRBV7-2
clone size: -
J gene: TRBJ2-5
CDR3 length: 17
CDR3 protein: CASSRQGGGGSQETQYF

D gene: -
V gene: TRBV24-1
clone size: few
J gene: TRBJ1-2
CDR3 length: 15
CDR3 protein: CATSDHGTPGAGYTF

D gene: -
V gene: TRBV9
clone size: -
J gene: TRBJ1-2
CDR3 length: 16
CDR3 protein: CASSVAAGLTNYGYTF

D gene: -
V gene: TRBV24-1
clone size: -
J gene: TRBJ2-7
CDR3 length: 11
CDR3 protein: CATSAGFEQYF

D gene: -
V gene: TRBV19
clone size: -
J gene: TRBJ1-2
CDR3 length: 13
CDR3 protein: CASGRALNYGYTF

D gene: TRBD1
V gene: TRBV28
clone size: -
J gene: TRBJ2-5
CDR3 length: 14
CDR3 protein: CASSPGTVPGTQYF

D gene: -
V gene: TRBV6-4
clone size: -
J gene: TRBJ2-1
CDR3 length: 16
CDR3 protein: CASSDSSGGDYNEQFF

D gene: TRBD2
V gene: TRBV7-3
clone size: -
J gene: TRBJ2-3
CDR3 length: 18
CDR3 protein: CASSLKGLAGGRADTQYF

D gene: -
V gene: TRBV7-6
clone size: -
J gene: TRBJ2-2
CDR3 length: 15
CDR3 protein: CASSSPAGATGELFF

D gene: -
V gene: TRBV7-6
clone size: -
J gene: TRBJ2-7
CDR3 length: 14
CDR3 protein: CASSAKRRLTEQYF

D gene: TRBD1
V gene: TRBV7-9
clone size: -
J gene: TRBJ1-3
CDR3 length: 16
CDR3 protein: CASSLGTGFSGNTIYF

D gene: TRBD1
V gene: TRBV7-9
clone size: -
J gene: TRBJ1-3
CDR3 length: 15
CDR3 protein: CASSRQGFSGNTIYF

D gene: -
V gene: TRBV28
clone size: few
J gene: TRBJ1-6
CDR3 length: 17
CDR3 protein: CASSLFLDRGLNPPLHF

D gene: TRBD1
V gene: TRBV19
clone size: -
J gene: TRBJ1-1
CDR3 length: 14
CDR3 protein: CASSHRGFNTEAFF

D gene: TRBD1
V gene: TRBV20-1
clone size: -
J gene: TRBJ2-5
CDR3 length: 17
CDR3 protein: CSARSRDRGWFVETQYF

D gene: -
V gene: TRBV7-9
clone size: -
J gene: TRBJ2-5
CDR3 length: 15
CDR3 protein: CASSRLLEGVETQYF

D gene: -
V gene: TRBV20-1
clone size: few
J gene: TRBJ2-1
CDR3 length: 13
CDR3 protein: CSADYRDSNEQFF

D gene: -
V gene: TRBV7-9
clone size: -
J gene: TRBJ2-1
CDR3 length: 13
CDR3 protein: CASSLSRSHEQFF

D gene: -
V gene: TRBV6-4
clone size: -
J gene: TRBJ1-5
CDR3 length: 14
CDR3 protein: CASSESGGNQPQHF

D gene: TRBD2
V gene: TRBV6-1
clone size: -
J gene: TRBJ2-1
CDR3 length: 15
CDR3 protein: CASSDGGGSYNEQFF

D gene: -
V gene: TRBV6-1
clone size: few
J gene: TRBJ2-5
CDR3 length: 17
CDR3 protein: CASTLPPGFSTQETQYF

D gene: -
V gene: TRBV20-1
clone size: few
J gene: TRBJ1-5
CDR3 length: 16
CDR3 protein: CSPREGAQIGNQPQHF

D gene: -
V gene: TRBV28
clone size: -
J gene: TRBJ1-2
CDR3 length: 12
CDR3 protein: CASTIQGGGYTF

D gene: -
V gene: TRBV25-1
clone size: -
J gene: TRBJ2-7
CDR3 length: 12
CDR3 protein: CASSESKYEQYF

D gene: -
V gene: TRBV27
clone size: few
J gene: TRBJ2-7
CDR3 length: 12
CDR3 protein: CASSSHSYEQYF

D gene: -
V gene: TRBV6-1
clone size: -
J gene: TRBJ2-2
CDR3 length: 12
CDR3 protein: CASSNYSGELFF

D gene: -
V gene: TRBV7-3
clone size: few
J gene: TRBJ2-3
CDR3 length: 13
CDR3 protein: CASSSSSTDTQYF

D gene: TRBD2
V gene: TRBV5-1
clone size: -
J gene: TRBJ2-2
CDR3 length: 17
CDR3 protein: CASSLAGLAGGTGELFF

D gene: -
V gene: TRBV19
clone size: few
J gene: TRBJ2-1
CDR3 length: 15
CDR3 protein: CAAGMGLSSYNEQFF

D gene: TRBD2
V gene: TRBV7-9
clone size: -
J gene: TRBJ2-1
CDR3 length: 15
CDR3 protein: CASSLVGGDYNEQFF

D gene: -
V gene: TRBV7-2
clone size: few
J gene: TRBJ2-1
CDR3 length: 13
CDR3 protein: CASSSGVRHEQFF

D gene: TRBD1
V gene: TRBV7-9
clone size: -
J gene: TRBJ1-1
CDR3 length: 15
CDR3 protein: CASSSWAGGNTEAFF

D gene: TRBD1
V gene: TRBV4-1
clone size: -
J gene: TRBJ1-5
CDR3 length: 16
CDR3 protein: CASSQEPGQINQPQHF

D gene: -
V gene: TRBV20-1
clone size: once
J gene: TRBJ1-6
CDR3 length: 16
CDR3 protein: CGARDSGNSANSPLHF

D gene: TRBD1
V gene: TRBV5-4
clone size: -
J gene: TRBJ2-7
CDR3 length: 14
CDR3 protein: CASSSQGPFYEQYF

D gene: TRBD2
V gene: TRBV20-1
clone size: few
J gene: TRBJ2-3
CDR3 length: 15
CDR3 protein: CSARPTSGGKDTQYF

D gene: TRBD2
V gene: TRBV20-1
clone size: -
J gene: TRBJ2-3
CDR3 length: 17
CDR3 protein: CSASRAGRRTSTDTQYF

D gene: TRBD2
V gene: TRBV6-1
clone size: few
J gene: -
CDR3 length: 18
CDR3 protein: CASSLTSGGRTGIHEQYF

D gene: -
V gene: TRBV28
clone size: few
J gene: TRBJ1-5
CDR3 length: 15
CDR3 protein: CASNGQGHGNQPQHF

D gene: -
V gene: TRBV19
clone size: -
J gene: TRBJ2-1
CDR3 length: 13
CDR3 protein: CASSIIVGGEQFF

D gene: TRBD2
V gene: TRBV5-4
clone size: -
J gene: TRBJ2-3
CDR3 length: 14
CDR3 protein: CASSLTSGRGTQYF

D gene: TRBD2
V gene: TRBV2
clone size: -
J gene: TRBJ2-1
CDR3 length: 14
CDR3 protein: CASSEEAGGREQFF

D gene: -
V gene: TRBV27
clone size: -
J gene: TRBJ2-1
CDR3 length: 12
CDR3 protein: CASSLWGNEQFF

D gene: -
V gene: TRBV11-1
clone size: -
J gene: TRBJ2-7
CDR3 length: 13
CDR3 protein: CASSPRVSYEQYF

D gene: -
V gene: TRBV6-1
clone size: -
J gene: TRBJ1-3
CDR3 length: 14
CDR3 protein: CASSRDFYEGTIYF

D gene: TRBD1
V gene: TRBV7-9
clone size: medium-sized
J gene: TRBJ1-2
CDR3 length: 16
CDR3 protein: CASSTGQGLFSYGYTF

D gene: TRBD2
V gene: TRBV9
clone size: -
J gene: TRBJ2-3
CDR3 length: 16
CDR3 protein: CASSYRAGSGADTQYF

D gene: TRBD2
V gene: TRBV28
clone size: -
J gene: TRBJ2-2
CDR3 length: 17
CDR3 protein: CASSPPRGLAGAGELFF

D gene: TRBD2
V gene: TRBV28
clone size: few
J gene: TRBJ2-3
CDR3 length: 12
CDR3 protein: CASNGRVDTQYF

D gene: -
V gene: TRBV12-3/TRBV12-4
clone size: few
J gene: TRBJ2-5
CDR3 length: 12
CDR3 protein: CASRTILETQYF

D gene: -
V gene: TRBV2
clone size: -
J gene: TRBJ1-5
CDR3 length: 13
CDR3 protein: CASIYSFGQPQHF

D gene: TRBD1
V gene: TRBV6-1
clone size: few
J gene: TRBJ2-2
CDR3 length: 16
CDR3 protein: CASSHLPGQYTGELFF

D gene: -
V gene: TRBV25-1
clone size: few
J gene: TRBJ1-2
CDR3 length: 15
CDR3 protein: CASSEGGARGYGYTF

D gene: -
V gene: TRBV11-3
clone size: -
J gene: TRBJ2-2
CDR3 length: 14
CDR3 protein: CASSLSPDTGELFF